This T cell receptor (beta chain) comes out of a study of cytotoxic CD8 clonotypes in ibrutinib-treated CLL. About the study: Within the patient group, around twelve were relapsed/refractory and roughly 15 treatment-naive, and 17 were IGHV unmutated. Study outcomes and limitations: Treatment left the uncommon public clonotypes either contracted or stable in frequency.

T cells were sequenced at a targeted depth of 1 in 200,000 to 1 in 1 million. Sequencing was performed with immunoSEQ multiplex PCR; in TCRdb, only in-frame clones are kept and a portion is missing. The top ten hold 7.6% of the sample, which has about 140,000 clones, 65% to 85% seen once. Comments on this clone: No antigen is known for it.

V shed 0 bases, J shed 4 bases, and the junction held 7 bases outside the gene matches. The CDR3 is 18 residues long. Germline loops: CDR1 LGHNA, CDR2 YNFKEQ. The starting material was PBMCs, obtained after 36 months of ibrutinib treatment. This chain links TRBV4-2 with TRBJ1-6, with 9 bases identical to TRBD1. The TCR originated in a human donor with chronic lymphocytic leukemia. CDR3 loop: CASSQEGQGLTYNSPLHF. The CDR3 nucleotides read TGTGCCAGCAGCCAAGAAGGACAGGGGCTAACATATAATTCACCCCTCCACTTT.